Presented here are 6 T cell receptor beta chains from one specimen sequenced in a study of shared clonotypes between healthy human individuals. Measured with immunoSEQ multiplex PCR; TCRdb has only the in-frame clones, and not every one. The table lists a few million clones, about 93% of them singletons. CD45RO negativity and positive selection for CCR7 defined naive CD8 cells, a population that excluded terminally differentiated effector memory CD45RA+ cells. Source material: naive CD8+ T cells from PBMCs. The receptors stem from a man between 18 and 35 years old in good health. Some clones in this sample may be carry-over from other donors' samples.

The V gene is TRBV4-1, the J gene TRBJ1-1; the D gene is possibly TRBD1 (5 bases). CDR1 is MGHRA and CDR2 is YSYEKL in the germline V gene. The CDR3 loop spans 14 amino acids. Trimming shortened V by 4 bases and J by 1 base, and 10 bases separated the two germline ends. CDR3 loop: CASSPLTGNTEAFF. CDR3 nucleotides: TGCGCCAGCAGCCCCCTAACAGGGAACACTGAAGCTTTCTTT.

The chain has TRBV11-2 and TRBJ1-5, with 7 bases aligning to TRBD1. V was clipped by 0 bases and J by 6 bases; unmatched bases: 5. This CDR3 comprises 15 residues. Germline-derived CDR1 and CDR2 are SGHAT and FQNNGV. The CDR3 bases are TGTGCCAGCAGCTTAGATGGGACAGACAGTCAGCCCCAGCATTTT. Protein product: CASSLDGTDSQPQHF.

The rearrangement uses TRBV4-1 and TRBJ2-7, with TRBD2 as a possible D gene (5 bases). The CDR3 loop spans 15 amino acids. The germline V and J ends were trimmed by 2 bases and 1 base, with 12 bases remaining between them. Germline CDR1 MGHRA, CDR2 YSYEKL. In DNA, the CDR3 is TGCGCCAGCAGCCAACTTCTGGAGGTGTCCTACGAGCAGTACTTC. Translation: CASSQLLEVSYEQYF.

This clone was seen only once. The V and J genes are TRBV28 and TRBJ2-1; TRBD2 aligns across 14 bases. Germline loops: CDR1 MDHEN, CDR2 SYDVKM. CDR3 length equals 19 residues. Trimming removed 4 bases from V and 6 bases from J; junction bases left unmatched: 14. CDR3 residues: CASSSSVGTSGRFSNEQFF. As DNA, the CDR3 is TGTGCCAGCAGTTCGTCGGTCGGGACTAGCGGGAGATTTTCCAATGAGCAGTTCTTC. Full variable domain (missing parts from reference TRBV28 and TRBJ2-1): DVKVTQSSRYLVKRTGEKVFLECVQDMDHENMFWYRQDPGLGLRLIYFSYDVKMKEKGDIPEGYSVSREKKERFSLILESASTNQTSMYLCASSSSVGTSGRFSNEQFFGPGTRLTVL.

The chain links TRBV19 to TRBJ1-1; D remains unclear. The CDR3 has 13 residues. Trimming took off 5 bases at V and 5 bases at J, with 12 bases between the two ends. In germline, CDR1 is LNHDA, CDR2 SQIVND (reference sequence). The CDR3 protein is CASSEGAWTEAFF. The CDR3 DNA reads as TGTGCCAGTAGTGAGGGCGCGTGGACTGAAGCTTTCTTT.

The J gene is TRBJ1-5, the V gene TRBV9, with a possible D match to TRBD1 (5 bases). CDR3 size: 14 residues. Trimming removed 0 bases at V and 6 bases at J, with 10 bases between. From germline, CDR1 is SGDLS and CDR2 YYNGEE. Written as DNA, the CDR3 is TGTGCCAGCAGCGTAGCGAGTCAGGGTCAGCCCCAGCATTTT. It yields the protein CASSVASQGQPQHF.